The source of this TCR beta chain is a study of control samples from healthy donors and cancer patients (TCRdb year 2020). V is reduced by 8 bases and J by 11 bases, leaving a spacing of 9 bases between them. The CDR3 measures 10 amino acids from cysteine to phenylalanine. The only DNA kept is the CDR3, 30 bases in frame from the first base. About this clone: Its antigen remains unidentified. Base qualities were left out, and no much larger clone turns up one base away.

Libraries were built with the immunoSEQ multiplex PCR assay. TCRdb took this table from immuneACCESS and kept in-frame rearrangements with V and J called. Such tables lack part of the clones; where checked against another copy, unresolved V genes explain under half of the gap, and the rest is unexplained. This sample lists 95,000 to 150,000 clones; approximately 88% were detected once. The top ten clonotypes cover approximately 3.5% of the sample. What was sequenced was blood. The V gene is TRBV12-3 or TRBV12-4 and the J gene is TRBJ1-4; the best D guess is TRBD1, with 5 bases matching. This TCR was recovered from a middle-aged man in good health. The DNA is as follows: TGTGCCAGCGGAGGGGAGAAACTGTTTTTT. This codes for CASGGEKLFF.